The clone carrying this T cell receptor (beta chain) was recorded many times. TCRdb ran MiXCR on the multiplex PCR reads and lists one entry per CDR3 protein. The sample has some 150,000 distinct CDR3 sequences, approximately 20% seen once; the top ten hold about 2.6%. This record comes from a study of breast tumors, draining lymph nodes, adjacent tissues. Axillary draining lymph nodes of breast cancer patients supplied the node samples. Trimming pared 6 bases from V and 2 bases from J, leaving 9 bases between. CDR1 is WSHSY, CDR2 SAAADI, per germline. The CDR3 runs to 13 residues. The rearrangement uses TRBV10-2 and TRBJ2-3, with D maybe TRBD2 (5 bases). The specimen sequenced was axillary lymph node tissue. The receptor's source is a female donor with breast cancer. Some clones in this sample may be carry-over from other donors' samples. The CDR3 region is CASRPRDTDTQYF. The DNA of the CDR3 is TGCGCCAGCAGGCCCCGGGACACAGATACGCAGTATTTT.